This T cell receptor beta chain came from a study of blood T cell repertoires in COVID-19. Data came from immunoSEQ multiplex PCR; TCRdb stores just in-frame clones and leaves some out. Of roughly 190,000 clones listed, about nine tenths were seen once; the top ten hold 0.7% to 0.9%. The age range of participants was about 18 to 89 years, with residence in around 22 US areas. The CDR3 runs 13 residues. Germline assignment: CDR1 SNHLY and CDR2 FYNNEI. Trimming left V 3 bases short and J 5 bases short, with 10 bases between. This clonotype originated in a woman aged 18-29 years who had recovered from COVID-19. The chain employs TRBV2 and TRBJ2-5; a weak D match, TRBD1 (6 bases). Sequencing was carried out using PBMCs or T cells enriched from blood (not recorded which). The CDR3 DNA sequence: TGTGCCAGCAGTGATGACAGGCTCGAGACCCAGTACTTC. This sequence encodes CASSDDRLETQYF.